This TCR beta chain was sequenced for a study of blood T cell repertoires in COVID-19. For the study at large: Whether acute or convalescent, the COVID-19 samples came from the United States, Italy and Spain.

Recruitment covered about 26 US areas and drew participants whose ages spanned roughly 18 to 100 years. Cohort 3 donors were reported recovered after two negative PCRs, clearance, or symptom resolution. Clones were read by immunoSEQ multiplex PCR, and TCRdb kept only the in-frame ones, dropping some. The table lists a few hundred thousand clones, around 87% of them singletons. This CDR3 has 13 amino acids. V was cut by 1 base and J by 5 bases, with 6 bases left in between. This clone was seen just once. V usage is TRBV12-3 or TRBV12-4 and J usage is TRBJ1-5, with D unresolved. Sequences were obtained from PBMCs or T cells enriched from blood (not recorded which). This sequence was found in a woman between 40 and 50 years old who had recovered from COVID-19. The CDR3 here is CASSLDGDQPQHF. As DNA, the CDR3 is TGTGCCAGCAGTTTAGACGGGGATCAGCCCCAGCATTTT.